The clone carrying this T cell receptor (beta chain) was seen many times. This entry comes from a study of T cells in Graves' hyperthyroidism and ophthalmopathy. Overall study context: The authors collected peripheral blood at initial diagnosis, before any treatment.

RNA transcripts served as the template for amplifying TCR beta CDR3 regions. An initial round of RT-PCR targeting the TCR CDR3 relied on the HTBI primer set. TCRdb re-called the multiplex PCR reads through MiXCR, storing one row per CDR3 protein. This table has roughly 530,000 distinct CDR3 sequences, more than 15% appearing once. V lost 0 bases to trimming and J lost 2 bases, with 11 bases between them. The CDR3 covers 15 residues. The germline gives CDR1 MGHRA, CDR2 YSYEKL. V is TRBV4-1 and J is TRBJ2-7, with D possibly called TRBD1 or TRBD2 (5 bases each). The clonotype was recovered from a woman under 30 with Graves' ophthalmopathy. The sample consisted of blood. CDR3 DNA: TGCGCCAGCAGCCAAGAGACGACGGGGCCCTACGAGCAGTACTTC. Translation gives CASSQETTGPYEQYF.